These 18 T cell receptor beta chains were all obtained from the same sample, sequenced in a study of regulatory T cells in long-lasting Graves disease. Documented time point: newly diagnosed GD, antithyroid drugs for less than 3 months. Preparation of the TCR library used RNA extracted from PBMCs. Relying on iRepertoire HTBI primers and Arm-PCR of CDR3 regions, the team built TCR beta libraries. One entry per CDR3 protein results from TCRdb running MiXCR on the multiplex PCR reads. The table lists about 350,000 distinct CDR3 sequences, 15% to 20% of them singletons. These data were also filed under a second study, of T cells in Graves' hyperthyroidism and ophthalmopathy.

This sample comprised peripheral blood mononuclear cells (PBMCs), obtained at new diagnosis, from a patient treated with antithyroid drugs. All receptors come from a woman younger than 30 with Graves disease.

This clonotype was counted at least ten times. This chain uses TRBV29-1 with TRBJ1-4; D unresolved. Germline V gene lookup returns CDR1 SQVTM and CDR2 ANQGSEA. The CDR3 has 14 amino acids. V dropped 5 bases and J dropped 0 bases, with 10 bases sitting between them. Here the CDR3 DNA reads TGCAGCGTTTTGTCAGTTGCAACTAATGAAAAACTGTTTTTT. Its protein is CSVLSVATNEKLFF.

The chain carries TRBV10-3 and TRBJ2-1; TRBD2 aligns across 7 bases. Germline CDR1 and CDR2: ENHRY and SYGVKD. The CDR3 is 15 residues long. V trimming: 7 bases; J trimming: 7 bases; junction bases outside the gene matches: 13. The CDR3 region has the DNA TGTGCCATCAAAGGCAGGGACGGGGGGTGGAATGAGCAGTTCTTC. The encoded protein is CAIKGRDGGWNEQFF.

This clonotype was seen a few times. Written as DNA, the CDR3 is TGTGCCAGCAGCTCGACGCCTAGGGTCGGGTACGAGCAGTACTTC. Its translation: CASSSTPRVGYEQYF. V gene TRBV11-2 combines with J gene TRBJ2-7; D unclear. From germline, CDR1 is SGHAT and CDR2 FQNNGV. Trimming stripped 4 bases from V and 4 bases from J, with 17 bases between. The CDR3 totals 15 residues.

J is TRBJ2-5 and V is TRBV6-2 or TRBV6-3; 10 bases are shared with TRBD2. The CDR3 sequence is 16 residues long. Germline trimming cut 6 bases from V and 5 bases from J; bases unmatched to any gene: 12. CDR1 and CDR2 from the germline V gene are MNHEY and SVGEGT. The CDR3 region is CASRSYLAGDGETQYF. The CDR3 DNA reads TGTGCCAGCAGGTCCTACCTAGCGGGAGACGGTGAGACCCAGTACTTC.

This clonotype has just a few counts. The CDR3 DNA sequence: TGTGCCATCAGTGGAACAGGGGACACTGAAGCTTTCTTT. Encoded protein: CAISGTGDTEAFF. V usage is TRBV10-3 and J usage is TRBJ1-1, with 7 bases identical to TRBD1. V was clipped by 4 bases and J by 3 bases; unmatched bases: 2. The CDR3 sequence is 13 residues long. CDR1 is ENHRY, CDR2 SYGVKD, per germline.

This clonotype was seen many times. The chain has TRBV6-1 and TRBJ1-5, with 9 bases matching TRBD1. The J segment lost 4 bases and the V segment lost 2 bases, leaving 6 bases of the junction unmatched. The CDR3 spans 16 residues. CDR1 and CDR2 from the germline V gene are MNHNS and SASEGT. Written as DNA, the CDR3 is TGTGCCAGCAGTGAATATACAGGGGGCCGTAATCAGCCCCAGCATTTT. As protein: CASSEYTGGRNQPQHF.

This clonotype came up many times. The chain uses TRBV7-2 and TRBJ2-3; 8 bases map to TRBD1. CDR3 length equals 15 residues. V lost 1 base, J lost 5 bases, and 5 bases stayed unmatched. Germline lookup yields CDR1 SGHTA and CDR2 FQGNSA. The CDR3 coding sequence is TGTGCCAGCAGCTTAGTGGACAGGGATGTAGATACGCAGTATTTT. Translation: CASSLVDRDVDTQYF. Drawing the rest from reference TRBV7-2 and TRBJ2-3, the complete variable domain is GAGVSQSPSNKVTEKGKDVELRCDPISGHTALYWYRQSLGQGLEFLIYFQGNSAPDKSGLPSDRFSAERTGGSVSTLTIQRTQQEDSAVYLCASSLVDRDVDTQYFGPGTRLTVL.

CDR3 residues: CASSDRTAEQFF. Written as DNA, the CDR3 is TGTGCCAGCAGTGATAGGACTGCTGAGCAGTTCTTC. The V gene is TRBV6-2 or TRBV6-3, the J gene TRBJ2-1, with D tentatively TRBD2 (5 bases). The CDR3 spans 12 residues. Trimming took 5 bases from V and 9 from J, leaving 11 bases between them. Germline assignment: CDR1 MNHEY and CDR2 SVGEGT.

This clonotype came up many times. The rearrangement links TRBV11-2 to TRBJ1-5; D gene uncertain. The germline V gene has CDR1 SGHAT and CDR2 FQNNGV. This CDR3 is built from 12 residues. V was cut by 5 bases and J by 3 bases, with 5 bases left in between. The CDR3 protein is CASSLNNQPQHF. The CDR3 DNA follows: TGTGCCAGCAGCCTGAACAATCAGCCCCAGCATTTT.

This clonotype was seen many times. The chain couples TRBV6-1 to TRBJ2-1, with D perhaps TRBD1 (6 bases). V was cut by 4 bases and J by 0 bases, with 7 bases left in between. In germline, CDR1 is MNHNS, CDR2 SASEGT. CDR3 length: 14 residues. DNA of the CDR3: TGTGCCAGCAGTGGAGGGGGCTCCTACAATGAGCAGTTCTTC. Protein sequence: CASSGGGSYNEQFF.

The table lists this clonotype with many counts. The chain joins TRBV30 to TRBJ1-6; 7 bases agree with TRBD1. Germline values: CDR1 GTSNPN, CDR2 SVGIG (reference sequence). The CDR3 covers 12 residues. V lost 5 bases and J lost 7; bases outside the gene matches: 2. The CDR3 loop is CAWRQGNSPLHF. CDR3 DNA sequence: TGTGCCTGGCGACAGGGCAATTCACCCCTCCACTTT.

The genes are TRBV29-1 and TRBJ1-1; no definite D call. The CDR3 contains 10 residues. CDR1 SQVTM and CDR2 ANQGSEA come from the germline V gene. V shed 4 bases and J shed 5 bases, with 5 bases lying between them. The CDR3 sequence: CSVAGTEAFF. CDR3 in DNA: TGCAGCGTTGCTGGGACTGAAGCTTTCTTT.

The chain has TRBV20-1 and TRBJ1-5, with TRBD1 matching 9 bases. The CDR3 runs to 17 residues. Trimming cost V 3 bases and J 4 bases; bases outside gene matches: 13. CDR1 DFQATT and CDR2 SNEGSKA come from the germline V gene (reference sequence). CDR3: CSASPVLGQGKNQPQHF. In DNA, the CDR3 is TGCAGTGCTAGTCCAGTCTTGGGACAGGGAAAAAATCAGCCCCAGCATTTT.

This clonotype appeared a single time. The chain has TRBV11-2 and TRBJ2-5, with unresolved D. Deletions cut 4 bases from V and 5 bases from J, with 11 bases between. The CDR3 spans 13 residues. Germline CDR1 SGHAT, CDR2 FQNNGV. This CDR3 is CASSSPAGETQYF. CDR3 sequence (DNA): TGTGCCAGCAGCTCCCCCGCCGGGGAGACCCAGTACTTC.

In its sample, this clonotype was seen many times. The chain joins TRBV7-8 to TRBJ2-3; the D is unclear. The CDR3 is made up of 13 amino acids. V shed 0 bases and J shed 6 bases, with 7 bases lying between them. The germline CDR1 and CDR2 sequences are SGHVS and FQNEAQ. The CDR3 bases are TGTGCCAGCAGCTTAGCCCGGCGGGATACGCAGTATTTT. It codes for CASSLARRDTQYF.

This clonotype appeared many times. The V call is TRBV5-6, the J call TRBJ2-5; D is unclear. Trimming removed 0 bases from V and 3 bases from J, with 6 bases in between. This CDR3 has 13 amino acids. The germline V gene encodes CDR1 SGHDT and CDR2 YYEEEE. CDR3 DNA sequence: TGTGCCAGCAGCTTGGCGCGAAAAGAGACCCAGTACTTC. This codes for CASSLARKETQYF.

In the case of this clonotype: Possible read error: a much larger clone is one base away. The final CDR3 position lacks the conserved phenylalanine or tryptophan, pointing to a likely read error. The CDR3 is CASTRLAGGADTQYI. Here the CDR3 DNA reads TGTGCCAGCACCAGACTAGCGGGAGGTGCAGATACGCAGTATATT. The gene calls are TRBV12-3 or TRBV12-4 and TRBJ2-3; 13 bases match TRBD2. After removal of 7 bases from V and 4 bases from J, the junction contained 5 bases not matched to a gene. The CDR3 totals 15 residues.

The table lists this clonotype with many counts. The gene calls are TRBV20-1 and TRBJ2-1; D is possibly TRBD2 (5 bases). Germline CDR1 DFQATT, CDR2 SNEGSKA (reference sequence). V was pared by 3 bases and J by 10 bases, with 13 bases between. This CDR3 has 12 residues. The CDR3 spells CSASDPQREQFF. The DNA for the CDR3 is TGCAGTGCTAGTGATCCTCAGCGGGAGCAGTTCTTC.